The 20 T cell receptor beta chains listed next were all sequenced from one sample in a study of control samples from healthy donors and cancer patients. Clones were sequenced by immunoSEQ multiplex PCR, and TCRdb holds only the in-frame ones, with some missing. The table includes under 150,000 clones, around 90% detected once. Material for sequencing was blood. The receptors shown here come from a woman in her 70s in good health.

The chain is built from TRBV6-1 and TRBJ2-7; possible D gene TRBD2, 6 bases. Germline lookup yields CDR1 MNHNS and CDR2 SASEGT. Trimming left V 1 base short and J 6 bases short, with 7 bases between. CDR3 length: 12 amino acids. The CDR3 loop reads CASSEDGGEQYF. The CDR3, as DNA: TGTGCCAGCAGTGAAGACGGGGGCGAGCAGTACTTC.

In this sample, this clone turned up once. V gene TRBV3-1 (or the pseudogene TRBV3-2) combines with J gene TRBJ2-6, with D possibly being TRBD2 (6 bases). The CDR3 spans 19 residues. Germline V gene lookup returns CDR1 LGHDT and CDR2 YNNKEL (reference sequence). V shed 4 bases and J shed 0 bases, with 19 bases lying between them. The DNA for the CDR3 is TGTGCCAGCAGCCCTGTGGAGGGACGACGTTTCTCTGGGGCCAACGTCCTGACTTTC. Protein: CASSPVEGRRFSGANVLTF.

The chain carries TRBV5-1 and TRBJ2-1; D not certain. With 1 base removed from V and 2 bases from J, the gap between germline ends came to 13 bases. This CDR3 region has 16 residues. Germline lookup yields CDR1 SGHRS and CDR2 YFSETQ. The DNA for the CDR3 is TGCGCCAGCAGCTTGTACGCGGACCTGACCTACAATGAGCAGTTCTTC. Translation: CASSLYADLTYNEQFF.

In DNA form, the CDR3 reads TGTGCCAGCAGCACCGGGACCGGCAATGAAAAACTGTTTTTT. Residues: CASSTGTGNEKLFF. The chain is built from TRBV9 and TRBJ1-4, with D maybe TRBD1 (5 bases). Trimming took 4 bases from V and 5 from J, leaving 12 bases between them. This CDR3 has 14 amino acids. Germline assignment: CDR1 SGDLS and CDR2 YYNGEE.

The chain employs TRBV7-3 and TRBJ2-1, with TRBD2 matching 8 bases. The CDR3 length is 19 residues. Germline V lookup: CDR1 SGHTA, CDR2 FQGTGA. With V trimmed by 5 bases and J by 3 bases, 18 bases remained unmatched. The CDR3 is CASSATGGGTPPLYNEQFF. In nucleotides, the CDR3 is TGTGCCAGCAGCGCCACGGGCGGGGGGACTCCCCCTCTCTACAATGAGCAGTTCTTC.

V and J are TRBV4-2 and TRBJ1-1; D unresolved. This CDR3 comprises 14 residues. CDR1 and CDR2 (germline): LGHNA, YNFKEQ. V shed 0 bases and J shed 4 bases, with 9 bases lying between them. The chain's CDR3 is CASSQDLAGTEAFF. DNA for the CDR3: TGTGCCAGCAGCCAAGACTTGGCGGGCACTGAAGCTTTCTTT.

This clone turned up a few times. Other DNA sequences in the sample encode the same CDR3. The chain combines TRBV6-5 with TRBJ2-3; 7 bases are a match to TRBD1. The CDR3 length is 14 residues. Germline CDR1 is MNHEY and CDR2 is SVGAGI. V shed 4 bases and J 0 bases; nucleotides not matched to a gene: 1. CDR3 residues: CASSLDRSTDTQYF. In nucleotides, the CDR3 is TGTGCCAGCAGTTTGGACAGGAGCACAGATACGCAGTATTTT.

Only a few counts were recorded for this clone. This chain links TRBV9 with TRBJ1-6; D is uncertain. The CDR3 contains 13 residues. The V and J ends lost 1 base and 7 bases respectively, with 6 bases between them. Germline CDR1 and CDR2: SGDLS and YYNGEE. CDR3 in DNA: TGTGCCAGCAGCGTACGCATGAATTCACCCCTCCACTTT. It codes for CASSVRMNSPLHF.

The chain recombines TRBV14 with TRBJ1-2; D gene uncertain. V dropped 4 bases and J dropped 0 bases, with 6 bases sitting between them. CDR3 length: 13 amino acids. Germline loops: CDR1 SGHDN, CDR2 FVKESK. For the CDR3, the DNA is TGTGCCAGCAGCCCCGGGACTAACTATGGCTACACCTTC. This gives the protein CASSPGTNYGYTF.

The chain uses TRBV7-8 and TRBJ1-6; D may be TRBD1 (6 bases). CDR1 and CDR2 from the germline V gene are SGHVS and FQNEAQ. V dropped 5 bases and J dropped 8 bases, with 19 bases sitting between them. The CDR3 runs to 16 residues. The CDR3 nucleotides read TGTGCCAGCAGCGCCTTCGTTGCAGGGGTTTATTCACCCCTCCACTTT. This encodes CASSAFVAGVYSPLHF.

This chain's CDR3 is CASTGTVISALHF. The CDR3 nucleotides are TGTGCCAGTACCGGGACGGTCATTTCGGCCCTCCACTTT. The chain has TRBV25-1 and TRBJ1-6, with a possible D match to TRBD1 (5 bases). The germline V and J ends were trimmed by 9 bases and 14 bases, with 20 bases remaining between them. The CDR3 contains 13 residues. CDR1 is MGHDK, CDR2 SYGVNS, per germline. Looking up the rest from reference TRBV25-1 and TRBJ1-6 gives the full variable domain: EADIYQTPRYLVIGTGKKITLECSQTMGHDKMYWYQQDPGMELHLIHYSYGVNSTEKGDLSSESTVSRIRTEHFPLTLESARPSHTSQYLCASTGTVISALHFGNGTRLTVT.

The chain recombines TRBV11-2 with TRBJ2-1; 8 bases align to TRBD1. Trimming at V came to 5 bases and at J to 9 bases, leaving 12 bases not matched to a gene. This CDR3 is built from 15 residues. Per the germline V gene, CDR1 is SGHAT and CDR2 is FQNNGV. For the CDR3, the DNA is TGTGCCAGCAGCCGACAGGGGCAGGGCTATACTGAGCAGTTCTTC. Translating it yields CASSRQGQGYTEQFF.

This clone was picked up a small number of times. The chain has TRBV15 and TRBJ1-2; a possible D gene is TRBD1 (5 bases). The CDR3 is made up of 15 amino acids. Per the germline V gene, CDR1 is LNHNV and CDR2 is YYDKDF (reference sequence). V gave up 0 bases and J gave up 4 bases, with 12 bases separating them. CDR3 sequence: CATSRDRQGIYGYTF. The CDR3 DNA reads TGTGCCACCAGCAGAGATAGGCAGGGAATCTATGGCTACACCTTC.

This chain links TRBV5-4 with TRBJ2-7; possibly TRBD1 for D (5 bases). The V end was cut by 4 bases, the J end by 0 bases, with 8 bases between. CDR1 is SGHNT and CDR2 is YYREEE in the germline V gene (reference sequence). The CDR3 runs to 13 residues. The CDR3 DNA is TGTGCCAGCAGCATCGACAGCTCCTACGAGCAGTACTTC. This translates into CASSIDSSYEQYF. The full variable domain, in which reference TRBV5-4 and TRBJ2-7 provide the parts outside the CDR3, is ETGVTQSPTHLIKTRGQQVTLRCSSQSGHNTVSWYQQALGQGPQFIFQYYREEENGRGNFPPRFSGLQFPNYSSELNVNALELDDSALYLCASSIDSSYEQYFGPGTRLTVT.

This chain's CDR3 is CSASRRGTGGDNEQFF. DNA of the CDR3: TGCAGTGCTAGTCGGCGTGGGACGGGGGGGGACAATGAGCAGTTCTTC. The chain is built from TRBV20-1 and TRBJ2-1; 8 bases are shared with TRBD2. The CDR3 runs to 16 residues. The ends lost 3 bases at V and 5 bases at J; junction bases unmatched: 12. Germline values: CDR1 DFQATT, CDR2 SNEGSKA (reference sequence).

V usage is TRBV6-5 and J usage is TRBJ1-2; no firm D call. The V gene lost 4 bases and the J gene lost 4 bases, with 16 bases spanning the gap. CDR1 MNHEY and CDR2 SVGAGI come from the germline V gene. The CDR3 is made up of 15 amino acids. CDR3 coding DNA: TGTGCCAGCAGTTCCTGGACTACCCCGGTCTATGGCTACACCTTC. It is translated as CASSSWTTPVYGYTF.

This chain links TRBV6-5 with TRBJ1-5, with TRBD1 as a possible D gene (6 bases). The V and J ends lost 8 bases and 3 bases respectively, with 11 bases between them. This CDR3 has 13 amino acids. In germline, CDR1 is MNHEY, CDR2 SVGAGI. The CDR3 loop is CASRTGYNQPQHF. DNA of the CDR3: TGTGCCAGCCGAACAGGGTACAATCAGCCCCAGCATTTT.

The CDR3 bases are TGTGCCAGCAGTAATCCCGGGACAGGCTTCTCTGGAAACACCATATATTTT. Protein sequence: CASSNPGTGFSGNTIYF. V is TRBV25-1 and J is TRBJ1-3, with 8 bases that match TRBD1. The CDR3 loop spans 17 amino acids. Unmatched junction bases numbered 9, after V lost 5 bases and J lost 0 bases. Germline V lookup: CDR1 MGHDK, CDR2 SYGVNS.

The V and J genes are TRBV5-5 and TRBJ1-1; D is uncertain. The CDR3 runs to 15 residues. The V end lost 3 bases, the J end lost 1 base, and 13 bases lay between the germline ends. From germline, CDR1 is SGHKS and CDR2 YYEKEE (reference sequence). CDR3 coding DNA: TGTGCCAGCAGCTCCATACCGGGCGCGAACACTGAAGCTTTCTTT. Translation: CASSSIPGANTEAFF.

The chain joins TRBV9 to TRBJ1-2; D might be TRBD1 (5 bases). Germline CDR1 is SGDLS and CDR2 is YYNGEE. The CDR3 has 14 residues. Trimming removed 4 bases from V and 3 bases from J, with 13 bases in between. The CDR3 DNA follows: TGTGCCAGCAGCCCTACGATGGGGGACTATGGCTACACCTTC. Translation gives CASSPTMGDYGYTF.